This TCR beta chain was identified during a study of cytomegalovirus exposure and HLA in healthy donors. The PCR contained 60 Vbeta and 13 Jbeta primers. The method was immunoSEQ multiplex PCR; TCRdb's version includes in-frame clones alone and lacks a portion of them. The sample has over 100,000 clones, more than 65% seen once; the top ten hold approximately 0.9%. This CDR3 has 15 amino acids. The germline CDR1 and CDR2 sequences are SGHTA and FQGNSA. J gave up 8 bases and V 3 bases, and 4 bases lay outside the gene matches. Material: PBMCs. The V gene is TRBV7-2, the J gene TRBJ1-6, with 10 nucleotides matching TRBD1. This receptor was taken from a woman aged 25-40 years in good health and CMV-seronegative. Here the CDR3 DNA reads TGTGCCAGCAGCTTTGGACAGGGGGTGGATTCACCCCTCCACTTT. Protein sequence: CASSFGQGVDSPLHF. Variable domain in full (rest from reference TRBV7-2 and TRBJ1-6): GAGVSQSPSNKVTEKGKDVELRCDPISGHTALYWYRQSLGQGLEFLIYFQGNSAPDKSGLPSDRFSAERTGGSVSTLTIQRTQQEDSAVYLCASSFGQGVDSPLHFGNGTRLTVT.